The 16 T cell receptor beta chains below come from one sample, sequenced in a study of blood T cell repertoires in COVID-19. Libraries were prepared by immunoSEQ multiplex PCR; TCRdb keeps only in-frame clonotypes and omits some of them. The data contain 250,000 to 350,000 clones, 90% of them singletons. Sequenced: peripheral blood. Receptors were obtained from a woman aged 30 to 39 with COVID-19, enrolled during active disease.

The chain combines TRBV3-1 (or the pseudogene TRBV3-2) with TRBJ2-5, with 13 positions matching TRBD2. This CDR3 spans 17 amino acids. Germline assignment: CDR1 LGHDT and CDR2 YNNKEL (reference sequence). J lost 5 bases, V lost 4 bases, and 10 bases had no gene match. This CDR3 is CASSLSGLAGSGETQYF. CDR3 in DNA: TGTGCCAGCAGCCTCTCGGGACTAGCGGGAAGTGGGGAGACCCAGTACTTC.

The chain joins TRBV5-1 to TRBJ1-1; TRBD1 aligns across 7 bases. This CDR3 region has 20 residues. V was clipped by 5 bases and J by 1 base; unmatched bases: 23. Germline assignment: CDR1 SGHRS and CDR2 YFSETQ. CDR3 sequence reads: CASSLPRGLEGEPTNTEAFF. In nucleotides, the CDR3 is TGCGCCAGCAGTTTGCCCAGGGGGTTGGAGGGCGAACCGACGAACACTGAAGCTTTCTTT.

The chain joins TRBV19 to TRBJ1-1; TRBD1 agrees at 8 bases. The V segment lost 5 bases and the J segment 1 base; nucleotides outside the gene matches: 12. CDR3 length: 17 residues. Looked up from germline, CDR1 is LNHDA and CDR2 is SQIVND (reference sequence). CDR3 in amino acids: CASSPRTGRVQNTEAFF. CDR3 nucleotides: TGTGCCAGTAGTCCCCGGACAGGGAGAGTCCAGAACACTGAAGCTTTCTTT.

CDR3 residues: CASSLGRGYGYTF. CDR3 sequence (DNA): TGTGCCAGCAGTTTAGGCAGGGGGTATGGCTACACCTTC. The gene calls are TRBV28 and TRBJ1-2; 7 positions agree with TRBD1. Germline values: CDR1 MDHEN, CDR2 SYDVKM. Losses at the gene ends were 2 bases for V and 5 bases for J; bases not matched to a gene: 2. The CDR3 sequence is 13 residues long.

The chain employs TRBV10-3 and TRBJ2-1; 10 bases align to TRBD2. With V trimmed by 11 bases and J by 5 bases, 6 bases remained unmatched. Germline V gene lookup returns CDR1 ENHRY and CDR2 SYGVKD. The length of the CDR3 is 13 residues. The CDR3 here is CASSGGADNEQFF. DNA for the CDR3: TGTGCCTCCAGCGGGGGGGCCGACAATGAGCAGTTCTTC.

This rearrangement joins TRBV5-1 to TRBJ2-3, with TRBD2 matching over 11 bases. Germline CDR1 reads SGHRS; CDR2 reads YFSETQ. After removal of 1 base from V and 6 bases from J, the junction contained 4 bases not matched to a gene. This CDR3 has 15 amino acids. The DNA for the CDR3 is TGCGCCAGCAGCTTGACTAGCGGGAGTGGTGATACGCAGTATTTT. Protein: CASSLTSGSGDTQYF.

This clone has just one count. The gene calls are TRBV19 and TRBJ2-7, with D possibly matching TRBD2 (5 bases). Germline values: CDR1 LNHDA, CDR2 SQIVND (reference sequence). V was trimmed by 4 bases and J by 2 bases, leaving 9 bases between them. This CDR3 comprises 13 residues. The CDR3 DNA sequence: TGTGCCAGTAGTAGCGGGTTACCCTACGAGCAGTACTTC. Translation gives CASSSGLPYEQYF.

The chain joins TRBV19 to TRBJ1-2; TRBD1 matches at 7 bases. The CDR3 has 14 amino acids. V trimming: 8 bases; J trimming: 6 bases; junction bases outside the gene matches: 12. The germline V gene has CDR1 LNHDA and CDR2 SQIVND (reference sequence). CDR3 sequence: CASHTRGTADGYTF. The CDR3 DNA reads TGTGCCAGTCACACCAGGGGGACAGCAGATGGCTACACCTTC.

Here the CDR3 reads CASSGGLAGYNEQFF. The CDR3 region has the DNA TGTGCCAGCAGCGGGGGACTAGCGGGTTACAATGAGCAGTTCTTC. V usage is TRBV5-6 and J usage is TRBJ2-1; 12 bases fit TRBD2. Germline CDR1 is SGHDT and CDR2 is YYEEEE. With V trimmed by 4 bases and J by 4 bases, 3 bases remained unmatched. This CDR3 is 15 amino acids long.

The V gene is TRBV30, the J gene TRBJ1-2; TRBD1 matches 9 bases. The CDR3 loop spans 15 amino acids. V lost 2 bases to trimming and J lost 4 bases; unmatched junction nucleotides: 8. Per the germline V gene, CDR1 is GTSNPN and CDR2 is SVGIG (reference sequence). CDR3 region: CAWSTIRTGVYGYTF. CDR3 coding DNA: TGTGCCTGGAGTACTATCCGGACAGGGGTCTATGGCTACACCTTC.

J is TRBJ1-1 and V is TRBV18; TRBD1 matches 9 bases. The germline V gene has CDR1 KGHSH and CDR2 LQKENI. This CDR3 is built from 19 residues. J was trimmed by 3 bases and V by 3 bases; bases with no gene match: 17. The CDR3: CASSPTSGQGRRRYTEAFF. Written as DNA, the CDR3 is TGTGCCAGCTCACCTACGTCGGGACAGGGACGTAGGAGGTACACTGAAGCTTTCTTT.

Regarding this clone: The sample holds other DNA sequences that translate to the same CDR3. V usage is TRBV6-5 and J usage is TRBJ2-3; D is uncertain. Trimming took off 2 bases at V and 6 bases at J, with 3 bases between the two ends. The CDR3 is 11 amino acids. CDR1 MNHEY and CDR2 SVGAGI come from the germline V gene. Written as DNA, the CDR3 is TGTGCCAGCAGTTACCTCGATACGCAGTATTTT. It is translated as CASSYLDTQYF.

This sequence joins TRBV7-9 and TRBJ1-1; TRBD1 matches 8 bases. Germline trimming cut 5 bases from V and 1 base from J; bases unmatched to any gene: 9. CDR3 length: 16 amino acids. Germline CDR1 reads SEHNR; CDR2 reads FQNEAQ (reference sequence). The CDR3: CASSPMTGTGNTEAFF. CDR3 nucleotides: TGTGCCAGCAGCCCGATGACCGGGACAGGGAACACTGAAGCTTTCTTT.

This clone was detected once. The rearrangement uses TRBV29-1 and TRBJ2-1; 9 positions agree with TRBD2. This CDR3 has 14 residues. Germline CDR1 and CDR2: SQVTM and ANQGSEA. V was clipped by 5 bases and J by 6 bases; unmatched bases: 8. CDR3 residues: CSVTTGTSSNEQFF. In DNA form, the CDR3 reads TGCAGCGTTACAACCGGGACTAGCAGCAATGAGCAGTTCTTC.

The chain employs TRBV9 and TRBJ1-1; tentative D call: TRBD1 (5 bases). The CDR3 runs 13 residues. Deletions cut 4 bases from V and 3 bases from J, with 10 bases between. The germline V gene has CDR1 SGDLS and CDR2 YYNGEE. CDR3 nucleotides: TGTGCCAGCAGCCCCGACAGTGACACTGAAGCTTTCTTT. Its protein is CASSPDSDTEAFF.

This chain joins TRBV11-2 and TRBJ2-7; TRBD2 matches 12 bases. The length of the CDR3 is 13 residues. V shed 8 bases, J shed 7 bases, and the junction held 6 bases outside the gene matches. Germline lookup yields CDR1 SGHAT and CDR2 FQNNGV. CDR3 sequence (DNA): TGTGCCAGCCACACTAGCGGGAGGTTTGAGCAGTACTTC. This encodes CASHTSGRFEQYF.